The following is a T cell receptor (beta chain) sequence with its context. Assay used: immunoSEQ multiplex PCR; TCRdb lists only in-frame clones, some missing. In the table there are about 1.4 million clones, around 95% of which are singletons. The data originate from a study of shared clonotypes between healthy human individuals. The donor population consisted of healthy HIV-negative adults with no recent acute infections or vaccinations. V lost 0 bases and J 8 bases, leaving 11 bases between the germline ends. CDR3 length: 13 amino acids. Germline V lookup: CDR1 SGDLS, CDR2 YYNGEE. The clonotype comes from a man aged 25 to 40 in good health. Sequencing input: naive CD4+ T cells sorted from blood. Stated subset: CD45RA+ positively selected. This sequence joins TRBV9 and TRBJ1-2, with D possibly matching TRBD1 (6 bases). CDR3 residues: CASSVGGQMGYTF. The CDR3 DNA reads as TGTGCCAGCAGCGTAGGGGGGCAAATGGGCTACACCTTC.